The entry that follows covers one TCR beta chain sequence. The data belong to a study of PD-L1 blockade in urothelial cancer. Templates that were synthetic TCR analogs were spiked into each PCR. Repertoires were generated with immunoSEQ multiplex PCR, while TCRdb's copy carries only in-frame clones and drops some. The sample carries almost 90,000 clones, about four fifths recorded once. CDR3 length: 15 residues. With V trimmed by 0 bases and J by 0 bases, 0 bases remained unmatched. From germline, CDR1 is SGHTA and CDR2 FQGNSA. The time point: pretreatment peripheral blood. Each patient contributed between 1 and 8 total time points of blood mononuclear cells, pretreatment and during treatment.

This receptor was identified in a man between 60 and 75 years old with urothelial cancer. This sequence joins TRBV7-2 and TRBJ1-2, with 8 positions matching TRBD1. The material sequenced was PBMCs, taken around atezolizumab (anti-PD-L1) treatment. CDR3 sequence (DNA): TGTGCCAGCAGCTTAGCACAGGGGGCTAACTATGGCTACACCTTC. This codes for CASSLAQGANYGYTF.